A single sample gave rise to the 13 T cell receptor beta chains below, sequenced in a study of beta chain features in type 1 diabetes. Whole-study findings and limits: Type 1 diabetes patients had moderately but significantly shorter TCRB CDR3s in all four CD4+ subsets.

These receptors lack a known antigen. All of the isolated RNA was reverse transcribed, so expressed TCRB transcripts were sequenced. Libraries were prepared by immunoSEQ multiplex PCR; TCRdb keeps only in-frame clonotypes and omits some of them. Here the sample spans about 650,000 clones, around 12% being singletons. Sequenced sample: naive CD4+ T cells from blood. The receptors here all came from a young man with type 1 diabetes.

The chain carries TRBV7-2 and TRBJ2-1; D remains unclear. From germline, CDR1 is SGHTA and CDR2 FQGNSA. The CDR3 spans 12 residues. Trimming pared 8 bases from V and 12 bases from J, leaving 17 bases between. As DNA, the CDR3 is TGTGCCAGCGGGGAACAGACGTATCGGCAGTTCTTC. It is translated as CASGEQTYRQFF.

This clone was seen more than once but under ten times. The chain links TRBV27 to TRBJ2-1; 8 bases line up with TRBD1. Germline CDR1 is MNHEY and CDR2 is SMNVEV (reference sequence). Trimming removed 6 bases from V and 2 bases from J; junction bases left unmatched: 6. The CDR3 has 15 amino acids. DNA of the CDR3: TGTGCCAGCAGCCAAGGACAGGGAGCCTACAATGAGCAGTTCTTC. Translating gives CASSQGQGAYNEQFF.

V usage is TRBV15 and J usage is TRBJ1-5; 9 nucleotides match TRBD1. CDR1 and CDR2 (germline): LNHNV, YYDKDF (reference sequence). The CDR3 spans 15 residues. J gave up 6 bases and V 2 bases, and 5 bases lay outside the gene matches. The CDR3 nucleotides are TGTGCCACCAGCAGACCCCCGGGACAGGGTCAGCCCCAGCATTTT. Encoded protein: CATSRPPGQGQPQHF.

This clone appeared a few times. The CDR3 nucleotides read TGTGCCAGCAGCGTAGGGCGGGGCCCCTACTACGAGCAGTACTTC. Translation: CASSVGRGPYYEQYF. The V call is TRBV9, the J call TRBJ2-7; maybe TRBD2 (6 bases). The ends were cut back, 0 bases at V and 3 bases at J, with 13 bases in the middle. Germline V gene sequence: CDR1 SGDLS, CDR2 YYNGEE. The CDR3 length is 15 residues.

Details on this clone: Other nucleotide sequences in the sample specify the same CDR3. J is TRBJ1-2 and V is TRBV5-1; D is undetermined. Germline CDR1 reads SGHRS; CDR2 reads YFSETQ. Deletions cut 0 bases from V and 3 bases from J, with 9 bases between. The CDR3 is made up of 14 amino acids. The CDR3: CASSLALEDYGYTF. CDR3 coding DNA: TGCGCCAGCAGCTTGGCCTTAGAGGACTATGGCTACACCTTC.

This clone appeared a few times. The rearrangement links TRBV19 to TRBJ1-1; D gene ambiguous. The V gene's germline CDR1 is LNHDA and CDR2 SQIVND (reference sequence). V was shortened by 5 bases and J by 0 bases, with 7 bases between the two germline ends. The CDR3 totals 13 residues. In nucleotides, the CDR3 is TGTGCCAGTAGTCCCCGATTGAACACTGAAGCTTTCTTT. This gives the protein CASSPRLNTEAFF.

The chain combines TRBV6-5 with TRBJ2-2; D is possibly TRBD1 (6 bases). CDR3 length: 13 residues. Germline-derived CDR1 and CDR2 are MNHEY and SVGAGI. Trimming shortened V by 2 bases and J by 9 bases, and 10 bases separated the two germline ends. In DNA form, the CDR3 reads TGTGCCAGCAGTTACGACGGGGACAGGGAGCTGTTTTTT. It codes for CASSYDGDRELFF.

This clone was seen a handful of times. V is TRBV4-3 and J is TRBJ2-7; D is unclear. CDR3 length: 13 residues. Trimming stripped 0 bases from V and 3 bases from J, with 6 bases between. The germline gives CDR1 LGHNA, CDR2 YSLEER. The CDR3, as DNA: TGCGCCAGCAGCCAAGAAGACGGCTACGAGCAGTACTTC. This gives the protein CASSQEDGYEQYF.

This clone was detected only a few times. J is TRBJ2-3 and V is TRBV7-2, with D perhaps matching TRBD1 or TRBD2 (5 bases each). This CDR3 is 15 amino acids long. In germline, CDR1 is SGHTA, CDR2 FQGNSA. The V end lost 5 bases, the J end lost 2 bases, and 14 bases lay between the germline ends. CDR3 bases: TGTGCCAGCAGCCCGGCGGGCAGGGCCACAGATACGCAGTATTTT. Translating gives CASSPAGRATDTQYF.

This clone was observed a handful of times. The chain has TRBV4-3 and TRBJ1-6; the D is unclear. The CDR3 is 15 amino acids. With 1 base removed from V and 10 bases from J, the gap between germline ends came to 14 bases. The V gene's germline CDR1 is LGHNA and CDR2 YSLEER. In DNA form, the CDR3 reads TGCGCCAGCAGCCAAGTCGAGGGAGGGAACTCACCCCTCCACTTT. Encoded protein: CASSQVEGGNSPLHF.

This clone was seen a few times. The chain is built from TRBV30 and TRBJ2-4, with D possibly TRBD2 on 6 matching bases. CDR1 GTSNPN and CDR2 SVGIG come from the germline V gene (reference sequence). The V end was cut by 0 bases, the J end by 5 bases, with 8 bases between. The CDR3 is 13 amino acids. This CDR3 reads CAWSVDYQNIQYF. The CDR3, as DNA: TGTGCCTGGAGTGTGGACTACCAAAACATTCAGTACTTC. The entire variable domain, with the rest obtained from reference TRBV30 and TRBJ2-4, is as follows: SQTIHQWPATLVQPVGSPLSLECTVEGTSNPNLYWYRQAAGRGLQLLFYSVGIGQISSEVPQNLSASRPQDRQFILSSKKLLLSDSGFYLCAWSVDYQNIQYFGAGTRLSVL.

The chain recombines TRBV5-1 with TRBJ2-1; a weak D match, TRBD1 (5 bases). This CDR3 has 15 amino acids. CDR1 and CDR2 (germline): SGHRS, YFSETQ. V gave up 3 bases and J gave up 0 bases, with 10 bases separating them. The CDR3 DNA follows: TGCGCCAGCAGCTCTCGACAGATCTCCTACAATGAGCAGTTCTTC. This codes for CASSSRQISYNEQFF.

This clone was counted a few times. The rearrangement links TRBV5-6 to TRBJ2-2; TRBD1 might be the D (6 bases). This CDR3 has 17 residues. The germline gives CDR1 SGHDT, CDR2 YYEEEE. The germline V and J ends were trimmed by 3 bases and 4 bases, with 19 bases remaining between them. For the CDR3, the DNA is TGTGCCAGCAGCTCCTCCAGGGGCCAGTCGGGCACCGGGGAGCTGTTTTTT. It is translated as CASSSSRGQSGTGELFF.